This entry features one TCR beta chain sequence. Its antigen is not known. Naive CD45RA+ and memory CD45RA-negative subsets were split from CD4+ cells. The data are from a study of shared clonotypes between healthy human individuals. The study's findings and limits: Read depth was anticipated to influence clonotype sharing among donors. Incompleteness in sorted-subset sequencing, despite large depth, was shown by rarefaction.

The data were produced by immunoSEQ multiplex PCR, yet TCRdb's version contains in-frame clones alone and is incomplete. This table has roughly 2.2 million clones, 85% to 95% appearing once. Sequencing used naive CD4+ T cells from PBMCs. Regarding subset: CD45RA+ positively selected. The TCR comes from a man aged 18 to 30 in good health. Some clones in this sample may be carry-over from other donors' samples.

The CDR3 bases are TGTGCCAGCAGCTTGGGACTAGCGGCAAGCACAGATACGCAGTATTTT. Its protein is CASSLGLAASTDTQYF. The J gene is TRBJ2-3, the V gene TRBV9, with 11 bases that match TRBD2. The CDR3 consists of 16 residues. Germline values: CDR1 SGDLS, CDR2 YYNGEE. Unmatched junction bases numbered 4, after V lost 4 bases and J lost 0 bases.